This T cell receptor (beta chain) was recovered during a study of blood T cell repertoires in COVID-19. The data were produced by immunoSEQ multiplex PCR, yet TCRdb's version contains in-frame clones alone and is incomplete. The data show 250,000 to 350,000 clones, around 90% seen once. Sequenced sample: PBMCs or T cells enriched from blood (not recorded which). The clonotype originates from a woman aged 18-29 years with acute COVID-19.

The CDR3 nucleotides read TGTGCCAGCAGTAAAACAGGTAACGAGCAGTACTTC. As protein: CASSKTGNEQYF. V usage is TRBV12-3 or TRBV12-4 and J usage is TRBJ2-7; maybe TRBD1 (5 bases). This CDR3 is 12 amino acids long. V was trimmed by 5 bases and J by 5 bases, leaving 10 bases between them.